One sample yielded the 13 T cell receptor beta chains listed below, sequenced in a study of a mutant IDH1 vaccine in newly diagnosed glioma. The method was immunoSEQ multiplex PCR; TCRdb's version includes in-frame clones alone and lacks a portion of them. The sample contains 20,000 to 30,000 clones, around 76% of which appear only once. No antigen has been identified for these receptors. Time point described: week 47, end of study. Each dose of the vaccine consisted of 300 ug of mutant IDH1 20-mer peptide, with topical imiquimod. The sequenced sample was PBMCs, obtained from a glioma patient whose treatment included an IDH1 peptide vaccine. The receptor source for this set is a man in his forties with glioma. Some clones in this sample may be carry-over from other donors' samples.

This clone was counted once. This chain uses TRBV5-1 with TRBJ1-2; no definite D call. The V end was cut by 0 bases, the J end by 8 bases, with 5 bases between. This CDR3 has 11 amino acids. The germline V gene encodes CDR1 SGHRS and CDR2 YFSETQ. The CDR3 DNA is TGCGCCAGCAGCTTGGGGCAGGGCTACACCTTC. Its translation: CASSLGQGYTF.

The gene calls are TRBV7-9 and TRBJ1-6, with D possibly being TRBD1 (6 bases). The germline V and J ends were trimmed by 5 bases and 2 bases, with 13 bases remaining between them. CDR1 SEHNR and CDR2 FQNEAQ come from the germline V gene (reference sequence). The CDR3 consists of 16 residues. CDR3 nucleotides: TGTGCCAGCAGCGGGGGGGGCGTCGCCTATAATTCACCCCTCCACTTT. Encoded protein: CASSGGGVAYNSPLHF.

This sequence joins TRBV19 and TRBJ1-1; tentative D call: TRBD1 (5 bases). Germline V CDR1 and CDR2: LNHDA, SQIVND (reference sequence). V was shortened by 4 bases and J by 0 bases, with 12 bases between the two germline ends. The CDR3 spans 15 residues. The chain's CDR3 is CASSTSRGVNTEAFF. The CDR3 DNA reads as TGTGCCAGTAGTACTTCTAGGGGAGTGAACACTGAAGCTTTCTTT.

The V gene is TRBV19, the J gene TRBJ1-1; D not resolved. Germline lookup yields CDR1 LNHDA and CDR2 SQIVND (reference sequence). CDR3 length: 13 residues. V was trimmed by 3 bases and J by 6 bases, leaving 11 bases between them. DNA for the CDR3: TGTGCCAGTAGTATCGGTCGGGCCTCTGAAGCTTTCTTT. Amino acid sequence: CASSIGRASEAFF.

The genes are TRBV7-2 and TRBJ1-3; D unresolved. V was pared by 2 bases and J by 0 bases, with 11 bases between. The CDR3 spans 16 residues. The germline gives CDR1 SGHTA, CDR2 FQGNSA. The CDR3 nucleotides are TGTGCCAGCAGCTTAAGGGCAGCCGGCTCTGGAAACACCATATATTTT. This gives the protein CASSLRAAGSGNTIYF.

This chain links TRBV7-2 with TRBJ2-3; D is possibly TRBD2 (6 bases). Germline lookup yields CDR1 SGHTA and CDR2 FQGNSA. The length of the CDR3 is 12 residues. V lost 5 bases and J 8 bases, leaving 11 bases between the germline ends. The CDR3 DNA sequence: TGTGCCAGCAGCCGGCTGGGGGGTACGCAGTATTTT. It specifies CASSRLGGTQYF.

V and J are TRBV5-1 and TRBJ1-1, with D possibly TRBD1 on 5 matching bases. The CDR3 runs to 15 residues. CDR1 SGHRS and CDR2 YFSETQ come from the germline V gene. The V gene lost 4 bases and the J gene lost 1 base, with 14 bases spanning the gap. CDR3 DNA sequence: TGCGCCAGCAGCCCAGAGCGGGGGTCGAACACTGAAGCTTTCTTT. It yields the protein CASSPERGSNTEAFF.

The genes are TRBV7-9 and TRBJ1-1; 7 bases match TRBD1. V lost 5 bases, J lost 5 bases, and 8 bases stayed unmatched. From germline, CDR1 is SEHNR and CDR2 FQNEAQ (reference sequence). The CDR3 has 14 amino acids. The DNA of the CDR3 is TGTGCCAGCAGCGACAGGGATCTGATAACTGAAGCTTTCTTT. Translating it yields CASSDRDLITEAFF.

This rearrangement joins TRBV1 to TRBJ1-1; the D segment call TRBD1 is taken from the table without a DNA check. TRBV1 is a known pseudogene. The CDR3 loop spans 14 amino acids. CDR3 region: CTSFPPQAGTEAFF. The CDR3 nucleotides are TGCACCAGCTTCCCTCCCCAGGCCGGCACTGAAGCTTTCTTT.

The chain has TRBV7-3 and TRBJ2-1, with unresolved D. V was shortened by 5 bases and J by 5 bases, with 10 bases between the two germline ends. The V gene's germline CDR1 is SGHTA and CDR2 FQGTGA. The CDR3 totals 13 residues. The CDR3 nucleotides are TGTGCCAGCAGCCCAAATGGTGACAATGAGCAGTTCTTC. Translated, it gives CASSPNGDNEQFF.

The chain employs TRBV27 and TRBJ2-2; D is unresolved. CDR1 and CDR2 from the germline V gene are MNHEY and SMNVEV (reference sequence). V gave up 8 bases and J gave up 3 bases, with 7 bases separating them. There are 12 residues in the CDR3. CDR3 amino acids: CASHSYTGELFF. Written as DNA, the CDR3 is TGTGCCAGCCACAGTTACACCGGGGAGCTGTTTTTT.

The chain links TRBV10-3 to TRBJ1-2, with a weak D call TRBD1 (6 bases). Germline-derived CDR1 and CDR2 are ENHRY and SYGVKD. V shed 10 bases and J shed 6 bases, with 24 bases lying between them. The CDR3 runs to 15 residues. The CDR3 sequence is CASYYRVRVGNGYTF. The CDR3, as DNA: TGTGCCAGTTATTACAGGGTCCGGGTAGGTAATGGCTACACCTTC.

This chain uses TRBV29-1 with TRBJ1-1; 8 bases are shared with TRBD1. CDR3 length: 11 residues. The junction had 5 bases not matched to a gene; V was cut back by 5 bases and J by 9 bases. CDR1 is SQVTM and CDR2 is ANQGSEA in the germline V gene. This CDR3 is CSVLGQGKAFF. The DNA of the CDR3 is TGCAGCGTTCTCGGACAGGGTAAAGCTTTCTTT.